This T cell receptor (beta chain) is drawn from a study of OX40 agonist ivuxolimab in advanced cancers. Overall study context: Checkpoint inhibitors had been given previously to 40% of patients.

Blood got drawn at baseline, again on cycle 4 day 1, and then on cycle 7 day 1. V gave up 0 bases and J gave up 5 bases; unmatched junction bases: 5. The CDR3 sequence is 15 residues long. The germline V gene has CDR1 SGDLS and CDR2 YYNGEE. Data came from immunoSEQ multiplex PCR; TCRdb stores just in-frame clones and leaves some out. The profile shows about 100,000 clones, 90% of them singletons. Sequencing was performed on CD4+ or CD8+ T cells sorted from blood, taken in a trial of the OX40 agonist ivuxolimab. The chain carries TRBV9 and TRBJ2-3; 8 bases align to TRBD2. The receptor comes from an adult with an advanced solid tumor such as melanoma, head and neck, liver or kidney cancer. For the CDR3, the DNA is TGTGCCAGCAGCGTAGCGGGAGGGCCGTTAGATACGCAGTATTTT. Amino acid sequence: CASSVAGGPLDTQYF.